This T cell receptor beta chain was recorded in a study of blood T cells in healthy people across ages. Sample-barcoded 5' priming and a J-beta primer mix drove a second PCR of roughly 7 to 11 cycles. There were at least 3 million CDR3-containing paired-end reads obtained from each sample. TCRdb re-called the 5' RACE reads through MiXCR, storing one row per CDR3 protein. The sample shows roughly 560,000 distinct CDR3 sequences, 20% to 30% of them seen only once. This clonotype has only a few counts. This same sample was also part of a study on T cells of mothers and their children. As that report states: Every microgram of extracted RNA entered cDNA synthesis, about 1.5 ug per 15 ul.

Sequencing was carried out using blood. The receptor's source is a boy between 5 and 17 years old in good health.

CDR3 in amino acids: CASSLARDRVSEQYF. In nucleotides, the CDR3 is TGTGCCAGCAGCTTGGCTCGGGACAGGGTGAGTGAGCAGTACTTC. The chain has TRBV5-5 and TRBJ2-1; 9 bases map to TRBD1. With the DNA end fitting TRBJ2-7 better, the J assignment may be wrong. Per germline, CDR1 SGHKS and CDR2 YYEKEE (reference sequence). The CDR3 is 15 residues long.